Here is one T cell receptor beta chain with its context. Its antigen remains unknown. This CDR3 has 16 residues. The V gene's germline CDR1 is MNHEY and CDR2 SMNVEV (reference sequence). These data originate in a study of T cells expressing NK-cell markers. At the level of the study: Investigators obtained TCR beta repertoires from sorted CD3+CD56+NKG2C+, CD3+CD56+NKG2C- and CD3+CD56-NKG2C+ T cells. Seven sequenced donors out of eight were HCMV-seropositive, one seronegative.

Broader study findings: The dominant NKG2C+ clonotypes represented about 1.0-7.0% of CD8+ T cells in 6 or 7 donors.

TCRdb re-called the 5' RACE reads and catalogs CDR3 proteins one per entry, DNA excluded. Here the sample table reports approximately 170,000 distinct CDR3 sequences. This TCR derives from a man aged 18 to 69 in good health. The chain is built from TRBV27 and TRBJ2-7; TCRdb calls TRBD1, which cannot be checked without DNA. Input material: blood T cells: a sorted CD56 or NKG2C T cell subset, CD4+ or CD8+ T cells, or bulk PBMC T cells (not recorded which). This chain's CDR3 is CATGSLYGTPTYEQYF.